This T cell receptor (beta chain) was profiled in a study of T cells in Graves' hyperthyroidism and ophthalmopathy (dated by TCRdb to about 2019). In the study overall: Peripheral blood was collected at initial diagnosis, before any treatment. To identify distinguishing TCR V-J signatures, a discovery cohort of roughly 100 patients was used, comprising some 45 with Graves' ophthalmopathy and 57 with stable Graves' hyperthyroidism. After sampling, hyperthyroidism patients received methimazole starting at 30 mg daily, and ophthalmopathy patients received high-dose intravenous methylprednisolone. The roughly 100 discovery patients were randomly split 7:3 into training and test sets. Prospective prediction of ophthalmopathy was tested in an independent validation cohort of some 20 hyperthyroidism patients and 15 to 17 patients who later progressed to ophthalmopathy. The study also compared thyroid tissue and blood T-cell repertoires from more than 5 Graves' hyperthyroidism patients. According to the paper, TCR Vbeta CDR3 sequencing was carried out on around 140 peripheral blood samples, which came from under 50 ophthalmopathy, some 73 hyperthyroidism and roughly 17 progressor patients.

This clonotype was recorded at least ten times. No cognate antigen has been identified for it. No much larger clone exists at a distance of one base, and base qualities are not known. V gives up 4 bases and J gives up 1 base, and the segment between their germline ends measures 13 bases. CDR1 KGHSH and CDR2 LQKENI were looked up in the germline V gene. The CDR3 spans 15 residues, from the cysteine through the phenylalanine. CDR3 DNA only is kept here, 45 bases in frame from base 1. Here is what the overall study found, with its caveats: Ophthalmopathy was separated from stable hyperthyroidism by a 13 V-J signature model, with approximately 89% sensitivity and about 81% specificity obtained in cross-validation and 80%/75% obtained in testing. Most expanded thyroid clonotypes (frequency above 0.001) were also detected in blood, a finding suggesting that blood repertoires may reflect thyroid immune responses. In validation, the model predicted progression to ophthalmopathy a median of roughly 6.2 months before onset, with 70% to 71% sensitivity and 72.22% specificity. Sample size was not statistically predetermined, and investigators were not blinded to group allocation.

Amplification of TCR beta CDR3 regions was carried out from RNA transcripts. For the first round of RT-PCR on the TCR CDR3, the HTBI primer set was used together with the Qiagen OneStep RT-PCR kit. The libraries were constructed in a second round of multiplex PCR and then size-selected and purified. The libraries were sequenced on an Illumina HiSeq2000 using paired-end 100 bp reads. The study's processing was this. SOAPnuke was used to process the raw data, with reads discarded if the reads contained adapters or uncalled bases, had a mean Phred below 15, or lacked an exact constant-primer or identifier match. High-quality paired reads were merged with COPE v1.2.5, and unique nucleotide sequences were defined as clonotypes. MiTCR v1.1 was used to align the clonotypes against IMGT TRBV, TRBD and TRBJ reference segments. The analysis was restricted to V-J combinations with a frequency above 0.0001, which together covered approximately 99% of the repertoires. The TCS score was defined as the ratio of F50 (clonal expansion) to E x V (chaos), calculated using BLOSUM62-based TCRdist between CDR3 peptides within each V-J. Welch's t-statistics and random forest reduced several hundred V-J features to roughly 13, which were used in a naive Bayes classifier (R e1071). TCRdb ran its own pipeline on the public reads, namely fastp trimming at Q25 and MiXCR clone calling, and kept in-frame beta chains. Here each entry gathers all rows of one CDR3 protein and keeps the most common genes and DNA. The V and J calls were determined by TCRdb, not by the authors. The sample contains some 500,000 distinct CDR3 sequences, about an eighth of them found a single time. The ten largest account for around a sixth of the sample.

Graves' hyperthyroidism was defined as stable when no progression to ophthalmopathy occurred over 18 months of follow-up. Hyperthyroidism patients were aged 18 to 65 years and newly diagnosed, with disease duration of less than 2 months. The study excluded patients with uncontrolled infections, other autoimmune diseases, pregnancy or lactation. Diagnoses were based on clinical symptoms, serum thyroxine and TRAb, thyroid ultrasound and orbital computed tomography. PBMCs were separated from over 9 ml of fresh peripheral blood using Ficoll-Paque density gradient centrifugation. Total RNA was extracted using Trizol reagent, and RNA quality was assessed on an Agilent 2100 Bioanalyzer.

The chain employs TRBV18 and TRBJ1-1, with a weak D call of TRBD1 (5 bases match). The source material was blood. The source of this sequence is a woman aged 18-29 years with Graves' hyperthyroidism. The DNA sequence is as follows: TGTGCCAGCTCACAAGTACAGGCTGGGAACACTGAAGCTTTCTTT. Translation gives CASSQVQAGNTEAFF. This CDR3, with the reference TRBV18 and TRBJ1-1 proteins standing in past its ends, gives the full variable domain NAGVMQNPRHLVRRRGQEARLRCSPMKGHSHVYWYRQLPEEGLKFMVYLQKENIIDESGMPKERFSAEFPKEGPSILRIQQVVRGDSAAYFCASSQVQAGNTEAFFGQGTRLTVV.